Below, 3 T cell receptor beta chains from the same sample are listed, as sequenced in a study of T cells in Graves' hyperthyroidism and ophthalmopathy. Template material for amplifying TCR beta CDR3 regions consisted of RNA transcripts. The study used the HTBI primer set for a first-round RT-PCR of the TCR CDR3. One entry per CDR3 protein, called by TCRdb with MiXCR from the multiplex PCR reads. The repertoire includes about 350,000 distinct CDR3 sequences, around 18% of them detected once, and less than 20% sits in the top ten. The sample comprised blood. These receptor sequences come from a woman aged 40 to 50 with Graves' ophthalmopathy.

Ten or more counts support this clonotype. The chain couples TRBV7-9 to TRBJ1-2; TRBD1 matches at 7 bases. With V trimmed by 6 bases and J by 5 bases, 9 bases remained unmatched. The CDR3 sequence is 14 residues long. CDR1 SEHNR and CDR2 FQNEAQ come from the germline V gene (reference sequence). CDR3 DNA sequence: TGTGCCAGCAGTCCGGGGGACAGTTCGTATGGCTACACCTTC. This sequence encodes CASSPGDSSYGYTF. The complete variable domain, with remaining parts taken from reference TRBV7-9 and TRBJ1-2, reads DTGVSQNPRHKITKRGQNVTFRCDPISEHNRLYWYRQTLGQGPEFLTYFQNEAQLEKSRLLSDRFSAERPKGSFSTLEIQRTEQGDSAMYLCASSPGDSSYGYTFGSGTRLTVV.

The sample holds many counts of this clonotype. This rearrangement joins TRBV28 to TRBJ2-7, with 9 bases identical to TRBD2. After removal of 2 bases from V and 0 bases from J, the junction contained 2 bases not matched to a gene. CDR1 MDHEN and CDR2 SYDVKM come from the germline V gene. CDR3 length: 15 residues. The CDR3 DNA reads TGTGCCAGCAGTTTACGACTAGCGGACTCCTACGAGCAGTACTTC. The encoded protein is CASSLRLADSYEQYF.

As for this clonotype: A much more abundant neighbour one base away suggests this may be a read error. The V and J genes are TRBV6-5 and TRBJ2-7; 7 nucleotides line up with TRBD1. Germline CDR1 is MNHEY and CDR2 is SVGAGI. The CDR3 is made up of 15 amino acids. CDR3 sequence (DNA): TGTGCCAGCAGTTTACAACAAGGGACAGCCTACAAGCAGTACTTC. Amino acids: CASSLQQGTAYKQYF.